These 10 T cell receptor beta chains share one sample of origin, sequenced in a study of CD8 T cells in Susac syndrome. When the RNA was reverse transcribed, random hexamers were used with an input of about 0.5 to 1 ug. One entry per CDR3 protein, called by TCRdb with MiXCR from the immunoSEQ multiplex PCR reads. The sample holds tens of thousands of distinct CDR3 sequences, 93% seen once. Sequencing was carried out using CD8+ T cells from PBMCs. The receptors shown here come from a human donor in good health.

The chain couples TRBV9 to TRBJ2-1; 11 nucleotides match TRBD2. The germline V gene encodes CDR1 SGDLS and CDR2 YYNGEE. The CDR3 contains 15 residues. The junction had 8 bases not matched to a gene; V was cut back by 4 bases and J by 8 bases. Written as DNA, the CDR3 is TGTGCCAGCAGCATTAGCGGGAGGGTAGTCGATGAGCAGTTCTTC. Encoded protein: CASSISGRVVDEQFF.

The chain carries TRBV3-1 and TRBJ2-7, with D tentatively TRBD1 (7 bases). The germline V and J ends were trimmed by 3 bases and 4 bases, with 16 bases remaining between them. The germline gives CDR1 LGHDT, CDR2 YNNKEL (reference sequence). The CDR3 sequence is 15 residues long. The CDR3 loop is CASSHLTGAGYEQYF. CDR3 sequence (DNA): TGTGCCAGCAGCCACCTTACAGGGGCGGGGTACGAGCAGTACTTC.

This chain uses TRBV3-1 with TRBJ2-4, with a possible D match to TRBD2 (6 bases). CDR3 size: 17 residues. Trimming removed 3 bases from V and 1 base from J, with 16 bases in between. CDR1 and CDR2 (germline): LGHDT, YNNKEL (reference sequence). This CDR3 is CASSQRADGGAKNIQYF. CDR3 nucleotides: TGTGCCAGCAGCCAGAGGGCGGACGGAGGGGCCAAAAACATTCAGTACTTC.

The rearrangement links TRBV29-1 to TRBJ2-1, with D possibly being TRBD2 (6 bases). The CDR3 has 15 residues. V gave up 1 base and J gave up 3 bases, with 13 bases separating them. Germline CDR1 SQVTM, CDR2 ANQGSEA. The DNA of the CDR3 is TGCAGCGTTGAAGGGAAGCGGGCGTTCTACAATGAGCAGTTCTTC. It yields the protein CSVEGKRAFYNEQFF.

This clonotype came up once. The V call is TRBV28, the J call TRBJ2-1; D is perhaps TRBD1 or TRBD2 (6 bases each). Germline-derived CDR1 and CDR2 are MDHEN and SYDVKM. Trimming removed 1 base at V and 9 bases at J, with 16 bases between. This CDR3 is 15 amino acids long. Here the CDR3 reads CASSLYYGGPGEQFF. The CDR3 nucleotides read TGTGCCAGCAGTTTATACTATGGGGGGCCGGGTGAGCAGTTCTTC.

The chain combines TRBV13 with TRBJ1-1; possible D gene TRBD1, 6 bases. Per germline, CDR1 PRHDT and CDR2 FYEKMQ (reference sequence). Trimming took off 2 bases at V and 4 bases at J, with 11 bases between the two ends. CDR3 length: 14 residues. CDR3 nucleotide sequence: TGTGCCAGCAGCTTAAAGGGGGTCGCCACTGAAGCTTTCTTT. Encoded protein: CASSLKGVATEAFF.

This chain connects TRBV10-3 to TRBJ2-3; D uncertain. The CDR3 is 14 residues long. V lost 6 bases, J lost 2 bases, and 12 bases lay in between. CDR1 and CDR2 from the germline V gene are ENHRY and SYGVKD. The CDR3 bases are TGTGCCATCAGCTCTCTAGGAGTCACAGATACGCAGTATTTT. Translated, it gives CAISSLGVTDTQYF.

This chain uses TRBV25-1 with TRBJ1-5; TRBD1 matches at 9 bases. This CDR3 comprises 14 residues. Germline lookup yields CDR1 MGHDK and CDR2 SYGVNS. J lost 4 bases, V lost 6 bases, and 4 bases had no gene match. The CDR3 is CASRRQGENQPQHF. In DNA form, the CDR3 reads TGTGCCAGCAGGCGACAGGGGGAAAATCAGCCCCAGCATTTT.

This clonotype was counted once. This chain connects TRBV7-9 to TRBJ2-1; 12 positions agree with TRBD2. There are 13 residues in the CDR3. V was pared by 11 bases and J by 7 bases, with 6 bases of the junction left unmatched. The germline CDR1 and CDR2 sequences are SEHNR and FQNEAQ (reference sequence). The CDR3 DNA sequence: TGTGCCGCTCGGACTAGCGGGACTAATGAGCAGTTCTTC. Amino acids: CAARTSGTNEQFF.

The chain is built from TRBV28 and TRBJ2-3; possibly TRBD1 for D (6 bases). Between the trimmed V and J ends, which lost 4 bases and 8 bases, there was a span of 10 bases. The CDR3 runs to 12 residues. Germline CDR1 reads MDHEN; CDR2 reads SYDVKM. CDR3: CASSSRQVTQYF. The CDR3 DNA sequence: TGTGCCAGCAGTTCGCGACAGGTTACGCAGTATTTT. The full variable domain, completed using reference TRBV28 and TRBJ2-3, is DVKVTQSSRYLVKRTGEKVFLECVQDMDHENMFWYRQDPGLGLRLIYFSYDVKMKEKGDIPEGYSVSREKKERFSLILESASTNQTSMYLCASSSRQVTQYFGPGTRLTVL.